The source of this T cell receptor (beta chain) is a study of CXCR3-negative and CXCR3-positive naive CD8 T cells. Subsets of CD8+ T cells were each sorted in triplicate at about 300,000 cells apiece. Naive CD8+ T cells displayed a CD45RO-CCR7+CD27+CD95- phenotype. Via 5' RACE with UMI labels, TRB cDNA libraries were prepared. TCRdb reworked the 5' RACE reads into one entry per CDR3 protein, no DNA. Its table lists roughly 120,000 distinct CDR3 sequences. A note on this clonotype: Its matching antigen is unknown.

Overall study results and limits: TRB CDR3 properties indicated TCR strength, while surface CD5 was similar across naive subsets. Similarly elevated diversity marked both naive subsets, with memory CD8+ cells showing far lower diversity. CXCR3-positive naive cells had more hydrophobic TRB CDR3s than CXCR3-negative naive cells.

The CDR3 covers 13 residues. Germline assignment: CDR1 MRHNA and CDR2 SNTAGT. The chain is built from TRBV6-4 and TRBJ2-2. The sequence came from a human donor in good health. Some clones in this sample may be carry-over from other donors' samples. Material: naive CXCR3+ CD8+ T cells from blood. Subset described: CD45RO-CCR7+CD27+CD95- naive CD8+ T cells expressing CXCR3 (TNR3+). CDR3 residues: CASSDGETGELFF.